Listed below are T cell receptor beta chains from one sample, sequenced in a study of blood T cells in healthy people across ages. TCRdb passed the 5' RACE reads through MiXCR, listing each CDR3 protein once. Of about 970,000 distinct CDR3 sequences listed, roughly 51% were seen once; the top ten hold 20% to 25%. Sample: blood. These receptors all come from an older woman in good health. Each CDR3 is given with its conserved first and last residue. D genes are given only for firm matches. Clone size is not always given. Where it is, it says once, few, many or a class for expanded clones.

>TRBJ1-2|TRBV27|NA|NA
TGTGCCAGCAGTTCCACCCTGTGGGGTGGCTACACCTTC
CASSSTLWGGYTF
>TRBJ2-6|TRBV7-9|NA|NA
TGTGCCAGCAGCTTAGTCGGCAGGGGTGCCTCTGGGGCCAACGTCCTGACTTTC
CASSLVGRGASGANVLTF
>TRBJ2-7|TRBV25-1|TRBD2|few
TGTGCCAGCAGTGAACGGACTAGCTCCTGGTCCTACGAGCAGTACTTC
CASSERTSSWSYEQYF
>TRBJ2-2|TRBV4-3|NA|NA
TGCGCCAGCAGCCAAGTGTCGGTCGGCACCGGGGAGCTGTTTTTT
CASSQVSVGTGELFF
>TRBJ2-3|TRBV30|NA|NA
TGTGCCTGGACCGCCGTAGCGGACAGCACAGATACGCAGTATTTT
CAWTAVADSTDTQYF
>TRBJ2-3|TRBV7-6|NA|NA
TGTGCCAGCAGCAACTACCAGGATACGCAGTATTTT
CASSNYQDTQYF
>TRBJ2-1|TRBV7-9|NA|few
TGTGCCAGCAGCATCGGGACTTTGAATGAGCAGTTCTTC
CASSIGTLNEQFF
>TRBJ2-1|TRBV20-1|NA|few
TGCAGTGCTTCCCAAGACTGGAAGCAGTTCTTC
CSASQDWKQFF
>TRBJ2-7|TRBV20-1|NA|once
TGCAGTGCTAGACCCGGGGTGACAGCGCTCCCCTACGAGCAGTACTTC
CSARPGVTALPYEQYF
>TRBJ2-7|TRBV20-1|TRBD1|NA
TGCAGTGCTAGCCCGGGACAGGAGTTATCCTACGAGCAGTACTTC
CSASPGQELSYEQYF
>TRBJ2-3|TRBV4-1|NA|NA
TGCGCCAGCAGCCAGATAGCAGATACGCAGTATTTT
CASSQIADTQYF
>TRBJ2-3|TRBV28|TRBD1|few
TGTGCCAGCAGTGTGAGCCGGGACAGGGGACCTATTAATACGCAGTATTTT
CASSVSRDRGPINTQYF
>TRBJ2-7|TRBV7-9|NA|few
TGTGCCAACAGAGAACGGGACGGCACCTACGAGCAGTACTTC
CANRERDGTYEQYF
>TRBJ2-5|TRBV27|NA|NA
TGTGCCAGCAGTTTAATAAGATCCTTCAAGACCTATGAGCAGTACTTC
CASSLIRSFKTYEQYF
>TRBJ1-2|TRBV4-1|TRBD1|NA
TGCGCCAGCAGCCAAGATTGGAGGAGGGACAGGACGACCTACACCTTC
CASSQDWRRDRTTYTF
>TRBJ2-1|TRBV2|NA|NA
TGTGTCAGCAGTGAGGAGCAGCTAGGTCATAATGAGCAGTTCTTC
CVSSEEQLGHNEQFF
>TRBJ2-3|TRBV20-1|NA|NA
TGCAGTGCTAGCTCTGACAGCCCCACAGATACGCAGTATTTT
CSASSDSPTDTQYF
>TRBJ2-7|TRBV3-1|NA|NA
TGTGCCAGCAGCCAAGCCCAGCGACAGGACGACGAGCAGTACTTC
CASSQAQRQDDEQYF
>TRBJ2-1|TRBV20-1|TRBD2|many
TGCAGTGTGACTAGCCAGATTGTGGGTGAGCAGTTCTTC
CSVTSQIVGEQFF
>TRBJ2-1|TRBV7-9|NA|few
TGTGCCAGCAGTCTTTCTCAAAGGACAGACAATGAGCAGTTCTTC
CASSLSQRTDNEQFF
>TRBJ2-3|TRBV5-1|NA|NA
TGCGCCAGCAGCTTCGGTTCCCCGGGAACAGATACGCAGTATTTT
CASSFGSPGTDTQYF
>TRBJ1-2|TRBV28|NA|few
TGTGCCAGCAGTTCCGACGGTGGCTACACCTTC
CASSSDGGYTF
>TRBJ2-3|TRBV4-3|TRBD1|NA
TGCGCCAGCAGCCAGGACAAGACAGGGGGCGTGGTGGTGGGCAGCACAGATACGCAGTATTTT
CASSQDKTGGVVVGSTDTQYF
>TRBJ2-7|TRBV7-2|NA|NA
TGTGCCAGCAGCTTTAAAGGGGGAATCTACGAGCAGTACTTC
CASSFKGGIYEQYF
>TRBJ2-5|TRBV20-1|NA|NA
TGCAGTGCTAGTTTCGGGGCCAACAATGAGCAGTACTTC
CSASFGANNEQYF
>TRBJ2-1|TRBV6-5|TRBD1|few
TGTGCCAGCGGGTTGGGACAGGGCTCCTACAATGAGCAGTTCTTC
CASGLGQGSYNEQFF
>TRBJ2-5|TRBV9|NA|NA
TGTGCCAGCAGCGGTTCAGGGACCGGCGAAGAGACCCAGTACTTC
CASSGSGTGEETQYF
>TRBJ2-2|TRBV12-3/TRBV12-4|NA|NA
TGTGCCAGCAGTCAAAGGGGGAGAGGGATTACCGGGGAGCTGTTTTTT
CASSQRGRGITGELFF
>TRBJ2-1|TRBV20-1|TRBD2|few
TGCAGTGCTAGTGCGTCCCGGACTAGCGGGAGGGCCTACAATGAGCAGTTCTTC
CSASASRTSGRAYNEQFF